Listed here are 19 T cell receptor beta chains from one sample, sequenced in a study of long-term antiretroviral therapy in people with HIV. Version v3.0 of the immunoSEQ assay ran at survey level. Clones were sequenced by immunoSEQ multiplex PCR, and TCRdb holds only the in-frame ones, with some missing. The sample lists tens of thousands of clones, roughly 92% seen once, with approximately 3.9% in the top ten. The sample consisted of unsorted PBMCs, taken 3.1 years after starting antiretroviral therapy. These receptor sequences come from a man aged 18 to 30 with HIV.

The J gene is TRBJ2-7, the V gene TRBV14; D call uncertain. V was trimmed by 0 bases and J by 2 bases, leaving 8 bases between them. CDR1 and CDR2 from the germline V gene are SGHDN and FVKESK. This CDR3 comprises 14 residues. CDR3 amino acids: CASSQDQHPYEQYF. The CDR3 DNA is TGTGCCAGCAGCCAAGACCAACACCCCTACGAGCAGTACTTC. The full variable domain, rest sourced from reference TRBV14 and TRBJ2-7, is EAGVTQFPSHSVIEKGQTVTLRCDPISGHDNLYWYRRVMGKEIKFLLHFVKESKQDESGMPNNRFLAERTGGTYSTLKVQPAELEDSGVYFCASSQDQHPYEQYFGPGTRLTVT.

The chain uses TRBV19 and TRBJ2-3, with 11 nucleotides matching TRBD2. With V trimmed by 5 bases and J by 0 bases, 1 base remained unmatched. The CDR3 is 15 residues long. Per germline, CDR1 LNHDA and CDR2 SQIVND (reference sequence). DNA for the CDR3: TGTGCCAGTAGTCTAGCGGGGGGTAGCACAGATACGCAGTATTTT. Encoded protein: CASSLAGGSTDTQYF.

This clone was picked up one time. The chain is built from TRBV13 and TRBJ2-1; 7 nucleotides match TRBD2. With V trimmed by 3 bases and J by 3 bases, 5 bases remained unmatched. The germline CDR1 and CDR2 sequences are PRHDT and FYEKMQ (reference sequence). This CDR3 region has 15 residues. CDR3 in amino acids: CASSLVAGSYNEQFF. The CDR3 DNA reads as TGTGCCAGCAGCTTGGTAGCGGGTAGCTACAATGAGCAGTTCTTC.

The V gene is TRBV5-1, the J gene TRBJ2-2; D unclear. Germline V gene lookup returns CDR1 SGHRS and CDR2 YFSETQ. Trimming left V 0 bases short and J 4 bases short, with 7 bases between. This CDR3 region has 14 residues. The CDR3 DNA reads as TGCGCCAGCAGCTTGGGACGGATCACCGGGGAGCTGTTTTTT. Translated: CASSLGRITGELFF.

CDR3 bases: TGTGCCAGCAGCCCCTCCGGAGTGAGCTCTGGAAACACCATATATTTT. Translated: CASSPSGVSSGNTIYF. V is TRBV9 and J is TRBJ1-3; D not resolved. V was shortened by 4 bases and J by 0 bases, with 14 bases between the two germline ends. The germline V gene has CDR1 SGDLS and CDR2 YYNGEE. The CDR3 is 16 amino acids.

The chain uses TRBV19 and TRBJ1-5, with 7 positions matching TRBD1. The trim removed 6 bases at V and 5 bases at J, leaving 4 bases unmatched. The germline CDR1 and CDR2 sequences are LNHDA and SQIVND (reference sequence). The CDR3 sequence is 13 residues long. CDR3 in DNA: TGTGCCAGTAGCAAAGACAGGGATCAGCCCCAGCATTTT. Encoded protein: CASSKDRDQPQHF.

V is TRBV5-6 and J is TRBJ2-5, with D hard to call. CDR1 and CDR2 from the germline V gene are SGHDT and YYEEEE. CDR3 length: 15 residues. Trimming removed 5 bases at V and 7 bases at J, with 21 bases between. CDR3 residues: CASSPLEEWKRTQYF. The CDR3 DNA is TGTGCCAGCAGTCCCCTTGAGGAGTGGAAGAGGACCCAGTACTTC.

This clone came up once. The gene calls are TRBV4-3 and TRBJ1-2; TRBD1 might be the D (6 bases). The CDR3 is 16 residues long. V gave up 3 bases and J gave up 7 bases, with 21 bases separating them. Germline CDR1 reads LGHNA; CDR2 reads YSLEER. The CDR3, as DNA: TGCGCCAGCAGCCATACAGACAGGATCGAAACTCTTGGCTACACCTTC. This encodes CASSHTDRIETLGYTF.

The V and J genes are TRBV7-9 and TRBJ1-1; 7 positions match TRBD1. This CDR3 is 16 amino acids long. J lost 6 bases, V lost 5 bases, and 15 bases had no gene match. Looked up from germline, CDR1 is SEHNR and CDR2 is FQNEAQ (reference sequence). CDR3 in DNA: TGTGCCAGCAGCCCCACCGGGACAGCCCTGCGGGCTGAAGCTTTCTTT. Its protein is CASSPTGTALRAEAFF.

The V call is TRBV19, the J call TRBJ2-7, with 12 positions matching TRBD2. V lost 7 bases to trimming and J lost 7 bases; unmatched junction nucleotides: 11. Germline CDR1 and CDR2: LNHDA and SQIVND (reference sequence). The CDR3 spans 15 residues. CDR3 nucleotides: TGTGCCAGTACGAAAGAGACTAGCGGGAGAGGGGAGCAGTACTTC. This sequence encodes CASTKETSGRGEQYF.

This clone was seen more than once but under ten times. As DNA, the CDR3 is TGTGCCAGCAGCTCCCTCTACACTGAAGCTTTCTTT. It codes for CASSSLYTEAFF. V gene TRBV6-5 combines with J gene TRBJ1-1; D is unresolved. Germline V gives CDR1 MNHEY, CDR2 SVGAGI. V gave up 6 bases and J gave up 3 bases, with 8 bases separating them. The CDR3 length is 12 residues.

The chain is built from TRBV1 and TRBJ1-4; whether TRBD1, the table's D call, matches the DNA was not checked. TRBV1 represents a pseudogene. CDR3 length: 17 residues. CDR3 protein: CTSSLKTRQRTNEKLFF. The CDR3, as DNA: TGCACCAGCAGCCTGAAAACCCGACAGCGTACTAATGAAAAACTGTTTTTT.

The rearrangement links TRBV18 to TRBJ1-5, with 8 positions matching TRBD1. The CDR3 has 15 residues. Germline V gives CDR1 KGHSH, CDR2 LQKENI. V lost 3 bases and J lost 6; bases outside the gene matches: 7. CDR3 coding DNA: TGTGCCAGCTCACCCGGGACAGGTATGGGTCAGCCCCAGCATTTT. This codes for CASSPGTGMGQPQHF. The full variable domain, with the rest looked up from reference TRBV18 and TRBJ1-5, is NAGVMQNPRHLVRRRGQEARLRCSPMKGHSHVYWYRQLPEEGLKFMVYLQKENIIDESGMPKERFSAEFPKEGPSILRIQQVVRGDSAAYFCASSPGTGMGQPQHFGDGTRLSIL.

This chain links TRBV15 with TRBJ2-7; no clear D. The CDR3 has 14 amino acids. Trimming stripped 0 bases from V and 0 bases from J, with 6 bases between. Germline CDR1 is LNHNV and CDR2 is YYDKDF (reference sequence). The CDR3 spells CATSREASSYEQYF. DNA for the CDR3: TGTGCCACCAGCAGAGAAGCTAGCTCCTACGAGCAGTACTTC.

A remark on this clone: An end of the junction does not agree with germline; a read error may underlie this. The rearrangement joins TRBV6-6 to TRBJ1-2, with no clear D. CDR1 and CDR2 from the germline V gene are MNHNY and SVGAGI (reference sequence). The CDR3 spans 13 residues. DNA of the CDR3: TGTGCCATCAGTGAGTCGACCAGCTATGGCTACACCTTC. Amino acid sequence: CAISESTSYGYTF.

The CDR3 DNA reads TGCGCCAGCAGCCAAGATGGAGGGGTCTATGGCTACACCTTC. Amino acid sequence: CASSQDGGVYGYTF. This chain uses TRBV4-3 with TRBJ1-2; D may be TRBD1 (5 bases). Germline V gene lookup returns CDR1 LGHNA and CDR2 YSLEER. The CDR3 has 14 amino acids. Trimming took 0 bases from V and 4 from J, leaving 9 bases between them.

The J gene is TRBJ2-3, the V gene TRBV19; possibly TRBD2 for D (5 bases). CDR1 LNHDA and CDR2 SQIVND come from the germline V gene (reference sequence). The CDR3 has 13 amino acids. The germline V and J ends were trimmed by 6 bases and 3 bases, with 10 bases remaining between them. CDR3 nucleotides: TGTGCCAGTAGCGGGATCGGGACAGATACGCAGTATTTT. Translation gives CASSGIGTDTQYF.

The rearrangement uses TRBV7-9 and TRBJ1-2; 7 nucleotides agree with TRBD1. The CDR3 runs 13 residues. Germline V CDR1 and CDR2: SEHNR, FQNEAQ (reference sequence). J was trimmed by 2 bases and V by 5 bases; bases with no gene match: 2. The CDR3 DNA is TGTGCCAGCAGCCAACAGGGGAACTATGGCTACACCTTC. As protein: CASSQQGNYGYTF.

The chain combines TRBV7-6 with TRBJ1-5; TRBD1 might be the D (6 bases). Per the germline V gene, CDR1 is SGHVS and CDR2 is FNYEAQ. CDR3 length: 13 residues. The germline V and J ends were trimmed by 5 bases and 6 bases, with 11 bases remaining between them. DNA for the CDR3: TGTGCCAGCAGCAGGGACACGGGTCAGCCCCAGCATTTT. Amino acids: CASSRDTGQPQHF.